These 15 T cell receptor beta chains came from one sample sequenced in a study of identical twins. TCRdb re-analysed the 5' RACE reads in MiXCR, keeping a single row per CDR3 protein. This table has some 730,000 distinct CDR3 sequences, 15% to 20% appearing once. These same records also appear under a second study, on T cells expressing NK-cell markers.

Sequenced sample: PBMCs. Every receptor here comes from a woman aged 18-29 years in good health.

The V gene is TRBV3-1, the J gene TRBJ1-1; D ambiguous. Germline V gene sequence: CDR1 LGHDT, CDR2 YNNKEL (reference sequence). V shed 2 bases and J shed 3 bases, with 7 bases lying between them. This CDR3 has 13 amino acids. For the CDR3, the DNA is TGTGCCAGCAGCCAAAGAGTGGACACTGAAGCTTTCTTT. It translates to CASSQRVDTEAFF.

This clonotype was seen just once. The chain carries TRBV5-1 and TRBJ2-3, with D perhaps being TRBD1 or TRBD2 (5 bases each). The CDR3 loop spans 17 amino acids. Per the germline V gene, CDR1 is SGHRS and CDR2 is YFSETQ. V gave up 0 bases and J gave up 2 bases, with 16 bases separating them. CDR3 in amino acids: CASSLAGTDTFTDTQYF. CDR3 nucleotides: TGCGCCAGCAGCTTGGCCGGGACGGACACTTTCACAGATACGCAGTATTTT.

This chain joins TRBV29-1 and TRBJ2-5, with 7 positions matching TRBD1. The CDR3 loop spans 12 amino acids. Germline V gene sequence: CDR1 SQVTM, CDR2 ANQGSEA. The V and J ends lost 7 bases and 2 bases, in that order; junction bases with no gene match: 4. Here the CDR3 reads CSALTGQETQYF. The CDR3 region has the DNA TGCAGCGCCCTGACAGGGCAAGAGACCCAGTACTTC.

The genes are TRBV6-5 and TRBJ2-7; 9 bases are a match to TRBD2. This CDR3 contains 15 residues. Germline V CDR1 and CDR2: MNHEY, SVGAGI. V lost 5 bases and J lost 2; bases outside the gene matches: 7. The CDR3 bases are TGTGCCAGCAGTCACCTAGCGGGGTCACCCTACGAGCAGTACTTC. It yields the protein CASSHLAGSPYEQYF.

This clonotype was seen only a few times. The V gene is TRBV20-1, the J gene TRBJ1-2, with D maybe TRBD1 (5 bases). V lost 5 bases, J lost 5 bases, and 15 bases lay in between. Germline V lookup: CDR1 DFQATT, CDR2 SNEGSKA (reference sequence). CDR3 length equals 13 residues. The chain's CDR3 is CSARGTVDYGYTF. The CDR3 DNA reads as TGCAGTGCTCGGGGGACCGTCGATTATGGCTACACCTTC.

This clonotype was counted many times. This chain uses TRBV12-3 or TRBV12-4 with TRBJ2-7; D is perhaps TRBD2 (6 bases). This CDR3 is built from 14 residues. Deletions cut 4 bases from V and 0 bases from J, with 10 bases between. The chain's CDR3 is CASSSGLRSYEQYF. CDR3 nucleotide sequence: TGTGCCAGCAGTTCCGGACTACGCTCCTACGAGCAGTACTTC.

The chain carries TRBV15 and TRBJ2-7; TRBD1 matches at 7 bases. CDR1 is LNHNV and CDR2 is YYDKDF in the germline V gene (reference sequence). This CDR3 spans 18 amino acids. With V trimmed by 0 bases and J by 2 bases, 13 bases remained unmatched. Here the CDR3 DNA reads TGTGCCACCAGCAGAGAAGCAGGGGGTCGCTTCATCCCCTACGAGCAGTACTTC. This sequence encodes CATSREAGGRFIPYEQYF.

The V call is TRBV3-1, the J call TRBJ2-7, with D uncertain. V dropped 1 base and J dropped 4 bases, with 14 bases sitting between them. Germline lookup yields CDR1 LGHDT and CDR2 YNNKEL (reference sequence). The CDR3 contains 15 residues. The CDR3 sequence: CASSQASDGEYEQYF. The CDR3 DNA follows: TGTGCCAGCAGCCAAGCATCCGACGGAGAGTACGAGCAGTACTTC.

J is TRBJ2-3 and V is TRBV5-1; D is perhaps TRBD1 (6 bases). Deletions cut 4 bases from V and 3 bases from J, with 21 bases between. Germline CDR1 reads SGHRS; CDR2 reads YFSETQ. The CDR3 runs 17 residues. The CDR3 coding sequence is TGCGCCAGCAGCACCACCCCCCTAGAGGGGGTTACAGATACGCAGTATTTT. Protein product: CASSTTPLEGVTDTQYF.

The chain has TRBV16 and TRBJ2-7; no reliable D call. This CDR3 region has 13 residues. The germline V and J ends were trimmed by 8 bases and 1 base, with 12 bases remaining between them. In germline, CDR1 is KGHSY, CDR2 FQNENV. The CDR3 DNA reads TGTGCCAGCTCGGGTGTCAGTTCCTACGAGCAGTACTTC. Translating it yields CASSGVSSYEQYF.

This chain joins TRBV20-1 and TRBJ2-3, with D perhaps matching TRBD1 (6 bases). This CDR3 has 14 amino acids. Trimming pared 4 bases from V and 0 bases from J, leaving 11 bases between. CDR1 is DFQATT, CDR2 SNEGSKA, per germline (reference sequence). The CDR3 sequence: CSATQGYSTDTQYF. In nucleotides, the CDR3 is TGCAGTGCTACTCAGGGGTATAGCACAGATACGCAGTATTTT.

This clonotype appeared a few times. The rearrangement uses TRBV7-2 and TRBJ1-1, with D possibly TRBD1 on 5 matching bases. Germline lookup yields CDR1 SGHTA and CDR2 FQGNSA. The V gene lost 0 bases and the J gene lost 4 bases, with 9 bases spanning the gap. This CDR3 has 14 amino acids. The CDR3 reads CASSLAPGSTEAFF. The DNA of the CDR3 is TGTGCCAGCAGCTTAGCTCCAGGGAGCACTGAAGCTTTCTTT. Full variable domain (missing parts from reference TRBV7-2 and TRBJ1-1): GAGVSQSPSNKVTEKGKDVELRCDPISGHTALYWYRQSLGQGLEFLIYFQGNSAPDKSGLPSDRFSAERTGGSVSTLTIQRTQQEDSAVYLCASSLAPGSTEAFFGQGTRLTVV.

The V and J genes are TRBV15 and TRBJ1-5; D is possibly TRBD1 (6 bases). V was trimmed by 5 bases and J by 6 bases, leaving 14 bases between them. In germline, CDR1 is LNHNV, CDR2 YYDKDF (reference sequence). The length of the CDR3 is 14 residues. CDR3 loop: CATSWGGGSQPQHF. As DNA, the CDR3 is TGTGCCACCAGCTGGGGAGGGGGAAGTCAGCCCCAGCATTTT.

This clonotype was recorded a few times. The rearrangement joins TRBV12-3 or TRBV12-4 to TRBJ2-7, with D possibly TRBD2 on 6 matching bases. This CDR3 contains 13 residues. The V end lost 3 bases, the J end lost 7 bases, and 13 bases lay between the germline ends. The DNA of the CDR3 is TGTGCCAGCAGTTTTGGCGGCGCGGGAGAGCAGTACTTC. Translated, it gives CASSFGGAGEQYF.

This rearrangement joins TRBV7-2 to TRBJ2-1; the match to TRBD2 covers 10 bases. This CDR3 has 15 amino acids. CDR1 and CDR2 (germline): SGHTA, FQGNSA. J was trimmed by 8 bases and V by 0 bases; bases with no gene match: 4. The CDR3 loop is CASSLAYGTSDEQFF. Written as DNA, the CDR3 is TGTGCCAGCAGCTTAGCGTATGGGACTAGCGATGAGCAGTTCTTC.